This passage covers 9 T cell receptor beta chains from one sample sequenced in a study of blood T cell repertoires in COVID-19. Data came from immunoSEQ multiplex PCR; TCRdb stores just in-frame clones and leaves some out. This table holds under 400,000 clones, about 87% found once. The specimen sequenced was PBMCs or T cells enriched from blood (not recorded which). The receptors were gathered from a man aged 35-49 years in a cohort exposed to, infected with or recovered from COVID-19 (not recorded which).

V and J are TRBV6-5 and TRBJ1-2, with 7 bases lining up with TRBD1. Trimming took 6 bases from V and 8 from J; bases not matched to a gene: 12. Germline V gives CDR1 MNHEY, CDR2 SVGAGI. This CDR3 comprises 14 residues. The CDR3 region has the DNA TGTGCCAGCAGCCACTTCGACAGGGACCGAGGCTACACCTTC. It is translated as CASSHFDRDRGYTF.

The V gene is TRBV21-1, the J gene TRBJ2-7; the DNA was not compared with TRBD2, the D call given in the table. TRBV21-1 has pseudogene status. The CDR3 runs 17 residues. The CDR3, as DNA: TGTGCCAGCAGCAAAGTGAGGCCACCAAGAGGGAATTACGAGCAGTACTTC. The encoded protein is CASSKVRPPRGNYEQYF.

The DNA for the CDR3 is TGTGCCAGCAGTGGCCCCGCCCAGGGGTTTGAGCAGTTCTTC. Protein product: CASSGPAQGFEQFF. This rearrangement joins TRBV25-1 to TRBJ2-1; a weak D match, TRBD1 (6 bases). The CDR3 has 14 amino acids. Germline V gives CDR1 MGHDK, CDR2 SYGVNS. Trimming stripped 4 bases from V and 9 bases from J, with 16 bases between.

The chain combines TRBV6-1 with TRBJ1-1; D is unclear. This CDR3 comprises 12 residues. V was clipped by 1 base and J by 7 bases, with 7 bases between them. Germline lookup yields CDR1 MNHNS and CDR2 SASEGT. CDR3 sequence (DNA): TGTGCCAGCAGTGAAGTGGACTATGAAGCTTTCTTT. Its protein is CASSEVDYEAFF.

The rearrangement links TRBV2 to TRBJ2-5; maybe TRBD1 (6 bases). The CDR3 runs 14 residues. Germline-derived CDR1 and CDR2 are SNHLY and FYNNEI. The ends were cut back, 7 bases at V and 5 bases at J, with 17 bases in the middle. The CDR3 region is CASNGKGGRETQYF. The DNA for the CDR3 is TGTGCCAGCAATGGGAAAGGGGGTCGGGAGACCCAGTACTTC.

This clone was recorded a few times. The J gene is TRBJ1-2, the V gene TRBV5-1; 8 nucleotides agree with TRBD1. This CDR3 region has 15 residues. Trimming at V came to 6 bases and at J to 6 bases, leaving 13 bases not matched to a gene. Germline CDR1 is SGHRS and CDR2 is YFSETQ. In DNA form, the CDR3 reads TGCGCCAGCAACCTTGGACAGGGATCGTTCGATGGCTACACCTTC. Translating it yields CASNLGQGSFDGYTF.

The chain employs TRBV5-1 and TRBJ2-7, with 7 bases fitting TRBD1. The germline V gene has CDR1 SGHRS and CDR2 YFSETQ. J lost 3 bases, V lost 3 bases, and 12 bases had no gene match. The CDR3 covers 16 residues. Here the CDR3 DNA reads TGCGCCAGCAGCTCCACTTCCGGGACAGCACTCTACGAGCAGTACTTC. This translates into CASSSTSGTALYEQYF.

The J gene is TRBJ1-5, the V gene TRBV5-6; D may be TRBD1 (5 bases). This CDR3 spans 15 amino acids. V lost 1 base and J lost 9, with 17 bases in between. Germline V lookup: CDR1 SGHDT, CDR2 YYEEEE. The CDR3 DNA reads as TGTGCCAGCAGCTTGAGAATCGGCAGGGCCGCGCCCCAGCATTTT. Its protein product is CASSLRIGRAAPQHF.

A few counts support this clone. The V gene is TRBV6-5, the J gene TRBJ2-5, with 9 bases that match TRBD1. The V gene's germline CDR1 is MNHEY and CDR2 SVGAGI. This CDR3 contains 13 residues. Germline trimming cut 6 bases from V and 4 bases from J; bases unmatched to any gene: 3. DNA of the CDR3: TGTGCCAGCAGCACGACAGGGGGAGAGACCCAGTACTTC. Translation: CASSTTGGETQYF.